This TCR beta chain stems from a study of T cells in Graves' hyperthyroidism and ophthalmopathy. General study findings and limits: In simple terms, a model built on 13 V-J features told ophthalmopathy apart from stable hyperthyroidism.

The V end was cut by 0 bases, the J end by 4 bases, with 10 bases between. Looked up from germline, CDR1 is SGHAT and CDR2 is FQDESV (reference sequence). The CDR3 covers 15 residues. This clonotype came up many times. Antigen specificity is unknown. What was amplified from RNA transcripts were TCR beta CDR3 regions. HTBI primers were used for first-round RT-PCR of the TCR CDR3. TCRdb re-called the multiplex PCR reads through MiXCR, storing one row per CDR3 protein. The sample includes under 250,000 distinct CDR3 sequences, more than 20% of them seen just once. The genes are TRBV11-1 and TRBJ2-1; D call uncertain. The sample comprised blood. The sequence was obtained from a woman aged 40 to 50 with Graves' ophthalmopathy. In nucleotides, the CDR3 is TGTGCCAGCAGCTTAGCCTTGCGGACGTACAATGAGCAGTTCTTC. Translating it yields CASSLALRTYNEQFF.